This TCR beta chain was sequenced for a study of T-cell reconstitution after alpha-beta-depleted transplantation in children. Study observations and caveats: For some patients, TCRbeta diversity was high at day 60 because of recipient T cells and thymic progenitors that survived. Expanded graft clones, several hundred of them, were reportedly the source of alpha-beta T cells about two months after transplant. Fresh T-cell production supplied most of the T-cell counts and diversity seen one year after transplant.

CDR3 size: 14 residues. CDR1 and CDR2 (germline): SGHVS, FQNEAQ. Trimming removed 3 bases from V and 5 bases from J; junction bases left unmatched: 4. Preparation of the TCRbeta library involved a method that used unique molecular identifiers. MiXCR, applied by TCRdb to the PCR reads, yields one record per CDR3 protein. The data contain about 300,000 distinct CDR3 sequences, 10% of them singletons. This clonotype was picked up many times. Its antigen is currently unknown. This clonotype was sampled from a boy in the first two years of life with acute myeloid leukemia, due to receive a stem cell transplant. Sequencing was performed on PBMCs, taken before TCRalphabeta/CD19-depleted stem cell transplant. This chain uses TRBV7-8 with TRBJ2-1; 7 positions agree with TRBD1. The CDR3 loop reads CASSFGQADNEQFF. CDR3 bases: TGTGCCAGCAGCTTTGGACAGGCAGACAATGAGCAGTTCTTC.